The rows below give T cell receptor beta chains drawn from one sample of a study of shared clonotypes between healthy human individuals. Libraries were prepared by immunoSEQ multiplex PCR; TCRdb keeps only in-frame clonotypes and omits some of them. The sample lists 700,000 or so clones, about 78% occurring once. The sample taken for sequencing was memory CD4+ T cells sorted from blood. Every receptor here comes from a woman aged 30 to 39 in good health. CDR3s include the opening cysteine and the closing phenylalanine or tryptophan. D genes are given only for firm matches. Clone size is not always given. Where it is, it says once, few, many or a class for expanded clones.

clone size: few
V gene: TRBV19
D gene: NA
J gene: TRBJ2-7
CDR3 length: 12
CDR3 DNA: TGTGCCAGTAGTATGAGCCGAGGCGAGCAGTACTTC
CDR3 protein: CASSMSRGEQYF

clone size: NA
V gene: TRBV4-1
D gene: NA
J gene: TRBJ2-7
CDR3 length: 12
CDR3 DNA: TGCGCCAGCAGGAGTGTTGACTACGAGCAGTACTTC
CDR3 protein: CASRSVDYEQYF

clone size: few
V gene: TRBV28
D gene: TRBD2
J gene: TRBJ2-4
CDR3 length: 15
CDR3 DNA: TGTGCCAGCAGCCCGGGGACTAGCGGCAAAAACATTCAGTACTTC
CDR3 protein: CASSPGTSGKNIQYF

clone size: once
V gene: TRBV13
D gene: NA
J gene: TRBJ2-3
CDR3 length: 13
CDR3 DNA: TGTGCCAGCATGAGACAGGACACAGATACGCAGTATTTT
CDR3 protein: CASMRQDTDTQYF

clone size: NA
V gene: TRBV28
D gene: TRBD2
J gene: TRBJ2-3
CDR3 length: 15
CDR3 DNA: TGTGCCAGCACCGGGGGGTGGACACGCACAGATACGCAGTATTTT
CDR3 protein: CASTGGWTRTDTQYF

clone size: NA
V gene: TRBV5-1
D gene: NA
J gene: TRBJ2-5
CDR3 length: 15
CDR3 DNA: TGCGCCAGCAGCTTGGCTACCGCACACCAAGAGACCCAGTACTTC
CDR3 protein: CASSLATAHQETQYF

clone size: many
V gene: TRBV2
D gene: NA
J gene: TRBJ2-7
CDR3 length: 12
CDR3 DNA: TGTGCCAGCAGTGAAGAACAGTACGAGCAGTACTTC
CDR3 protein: CASSEEQYEQYF

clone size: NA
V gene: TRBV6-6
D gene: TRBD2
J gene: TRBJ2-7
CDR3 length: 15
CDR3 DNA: TGTGCCAGCAGCAAGCGACTAGCGGGAGACAATGGGCAGTACTTC
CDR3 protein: CASSKRLAGDNGQYF

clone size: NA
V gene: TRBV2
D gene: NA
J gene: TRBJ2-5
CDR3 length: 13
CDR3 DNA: TGTGCCAGCAGTGCCGGGACAAAAGAGACCCAGTACTTC
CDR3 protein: CASSAGTKETQYF

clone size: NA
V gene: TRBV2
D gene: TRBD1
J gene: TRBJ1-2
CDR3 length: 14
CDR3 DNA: TGTGCCAGCAGTGAAGAAGGGACAGACTATGGCTACACCTTC
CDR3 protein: CASSEEGTDYGYTF

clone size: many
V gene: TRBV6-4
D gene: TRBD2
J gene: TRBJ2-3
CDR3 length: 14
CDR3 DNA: TGTGCCAGCAGTCTAGCGGGAGGGGCAGATACGCAGTATTTT
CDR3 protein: CASSLAGGADTQYF

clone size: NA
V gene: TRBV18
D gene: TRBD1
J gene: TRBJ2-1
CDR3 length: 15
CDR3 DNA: TGTGCCAGCTCACCAGTACAGGGGGCCGGCGATGAGCAGTTCTTC
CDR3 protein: CASSPVQGAGDEQFF

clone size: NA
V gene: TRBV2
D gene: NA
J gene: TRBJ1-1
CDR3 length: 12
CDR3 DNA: TGTGCCAGCAGTTCCAGGGGCCCTGAAGCTTTCTTT
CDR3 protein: CASSSRGPEAFF

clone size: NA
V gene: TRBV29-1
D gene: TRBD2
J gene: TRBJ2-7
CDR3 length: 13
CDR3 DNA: TGCAGCGTTGAGGCGGGAGTTGGCTACGAGCAGTACTTC
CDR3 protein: CSVEAGVGYEQYF

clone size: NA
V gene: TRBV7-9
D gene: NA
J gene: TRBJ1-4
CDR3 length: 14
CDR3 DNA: TGTGCCAGCAGTTTTCGAGGAACTAATGAAAAACTGTTTTTT
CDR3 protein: CASSFRGTNEKLFF

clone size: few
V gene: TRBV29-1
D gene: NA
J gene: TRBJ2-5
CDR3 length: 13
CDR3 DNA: TGCAGCGGAAACGGAGGGCCCCAAGAGACCCAGTACTTC
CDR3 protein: CSGNGGPQETQYF

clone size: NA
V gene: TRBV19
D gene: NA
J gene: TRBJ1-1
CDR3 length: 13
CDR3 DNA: TGTGCCAGTAGCGGGGGGTGGGCCACTGAAGCTTTCTTT
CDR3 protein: CASSGGWATEAFF

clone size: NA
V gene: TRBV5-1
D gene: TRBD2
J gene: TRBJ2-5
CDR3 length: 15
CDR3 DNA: TGCGCCAGCAGCTTGGAGGGACTAGCGGGAGAGACCCAGTACTTC
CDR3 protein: CASSLEGLAGETQYF

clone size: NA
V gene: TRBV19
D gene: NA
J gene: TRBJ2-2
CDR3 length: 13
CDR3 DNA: TGTGCCACAAAGATTATGGGGACCGGGGAGCTGTTTTTT
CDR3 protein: CATKIMGTGELFF

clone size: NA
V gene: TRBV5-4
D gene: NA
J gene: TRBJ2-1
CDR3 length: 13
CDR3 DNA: TGTGCCAGCAGCTTCATGGCGGGCAATGAGCAGTTCTTC
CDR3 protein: CASSFMAGNEQFF

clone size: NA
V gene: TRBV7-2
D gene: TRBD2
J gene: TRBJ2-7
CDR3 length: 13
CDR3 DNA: TGTGCCAGCAGCCGAGGACTAGCCTACGAGCAGTACTTC
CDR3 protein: CASSRGLAYEQYF

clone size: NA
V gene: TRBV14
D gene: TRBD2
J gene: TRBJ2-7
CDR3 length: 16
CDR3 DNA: TGTGCCAGCAGCCTAAAGAGCGGGAGGGCCTTCTACGAGCAGTACTTC
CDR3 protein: CASSLKSGRAFYEQYF

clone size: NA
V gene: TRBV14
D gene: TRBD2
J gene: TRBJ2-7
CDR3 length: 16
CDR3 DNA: TGTGCCAGCAGCGCTCCTTTGGGACTAGCGGATTACGAGCAGTACTTC
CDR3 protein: CASSAPLGLADYEQYF

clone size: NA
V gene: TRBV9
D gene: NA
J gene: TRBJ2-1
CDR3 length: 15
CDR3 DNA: TGTGCCAGCAGCGTAGCGGCTAACTCCTACAATGAGCAGTTCTTC
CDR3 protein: CASSVAANSYNEQFF

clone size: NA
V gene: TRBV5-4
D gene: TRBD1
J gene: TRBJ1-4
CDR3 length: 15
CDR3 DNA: TGTGCCAGCAGCTGGAAGCAGGGGGCGGGGGAAAAACTGTTTTTT
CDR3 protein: CASSWKQGAGEKLFF

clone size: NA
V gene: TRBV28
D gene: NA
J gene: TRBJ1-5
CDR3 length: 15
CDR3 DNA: TGTGCCAGCAGTTTATACGGGGGATGGGGCCAGCCCCAGCATTTT
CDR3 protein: CASSLYGGWGQPQHF

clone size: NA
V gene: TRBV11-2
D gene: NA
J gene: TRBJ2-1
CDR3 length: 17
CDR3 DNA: TGTGCCAGCAGCTTGCTCGCCGGGACCAGCTCCTACAATGAGCAGTTCTTC
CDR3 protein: CASSLLAGTSSYNEQFF

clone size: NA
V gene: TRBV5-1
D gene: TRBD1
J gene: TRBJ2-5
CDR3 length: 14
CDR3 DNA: TGCGCCAGCAGCGCGGGACAGGGCGGAGAGACCCAGTACTTC
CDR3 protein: CASSAGQGGETQYF

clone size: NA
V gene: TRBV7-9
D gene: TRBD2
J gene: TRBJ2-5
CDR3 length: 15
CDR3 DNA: TGTGCCAGCAGCTGGGGACTAGCGGGAGAAGAGACCCAGTACTTC
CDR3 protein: CASSWGLAGEETQYF

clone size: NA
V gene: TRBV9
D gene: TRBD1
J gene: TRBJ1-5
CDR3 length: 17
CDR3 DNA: TGTGCCAGCAGCGTCGGGTTGGGAAACAGGGGTTCGGAGCCCCAGCATTTT
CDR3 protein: CASSVGLGNRGSEPQHF

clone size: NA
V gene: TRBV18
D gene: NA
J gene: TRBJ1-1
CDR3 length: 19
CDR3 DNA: TGTGCCAGCTCACCACGGTCCCTGACGGAGCCCAATTCCCGGCCTGAAGCTTTCTTT
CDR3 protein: CASSPRSLTEPNSRPEAFF

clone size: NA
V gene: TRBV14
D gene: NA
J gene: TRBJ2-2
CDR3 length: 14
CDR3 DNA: TGTGCCAGCAGCCAACGCTTAAACACCGGGGAGCTGTTTTTT
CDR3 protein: CASSQRLNTGELFF

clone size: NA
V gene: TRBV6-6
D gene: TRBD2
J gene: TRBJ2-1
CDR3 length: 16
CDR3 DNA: TGTGCCAGCAGTTACCGTACGGGGACTAGCGGTAATGAGCAGTTCTTC
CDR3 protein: CASSYRTGTSGNEQFF

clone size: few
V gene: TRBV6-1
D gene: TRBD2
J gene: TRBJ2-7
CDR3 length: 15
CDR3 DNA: TGTGCCAGCAGGGGACTAGCGGGTATCTCCTACGAGCAGTACTTC
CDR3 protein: CASRGLAGISYEQYF

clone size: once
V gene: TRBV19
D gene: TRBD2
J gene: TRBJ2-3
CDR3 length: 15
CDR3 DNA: TGTGCCAGTAGTATCACGGGAGGGGGCACAGATACGCAGTATTTT
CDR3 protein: CASSITGGGTDTQYF

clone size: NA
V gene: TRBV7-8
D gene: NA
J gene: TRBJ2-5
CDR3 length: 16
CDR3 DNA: TGTGCCAGCAGCTGGTTGACCGACCCCAGGGAAGAGACCCAGTACTTC
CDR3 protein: CASSWLTDPREETQYF

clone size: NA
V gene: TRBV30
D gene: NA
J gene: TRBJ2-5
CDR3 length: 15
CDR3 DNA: TGTGCCTGGAGTAGGAAGGGTCTGAGCGAAGAGACCCAGTACTTC
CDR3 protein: CAWSRKGLSEETQYF

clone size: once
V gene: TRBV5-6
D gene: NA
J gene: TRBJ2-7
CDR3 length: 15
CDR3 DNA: TGTGCCAGCAGCTCGAGACAGATTATGAGAGACGAGCAGTACTTC
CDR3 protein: CASSSRQIMRDEQYF

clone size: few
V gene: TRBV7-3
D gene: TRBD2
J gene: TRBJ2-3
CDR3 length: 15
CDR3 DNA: TGTGCCAGCAGCGAGGGACTAGCGGAGACAGATACGCAGTATTTT
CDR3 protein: CASSEGLAETDTQYF

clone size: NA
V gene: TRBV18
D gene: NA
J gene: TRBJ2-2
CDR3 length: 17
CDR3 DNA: TGTGCCAGCTCACCAGCGGTATCCAGCGATTTCACCGGGGAGCTGTTTTTT
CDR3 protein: CASSPAVSSDFTGELFF

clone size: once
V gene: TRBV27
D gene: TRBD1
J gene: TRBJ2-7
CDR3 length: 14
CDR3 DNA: TGTGCCAGCAGTACCGGGACAGGGATCCACGAGCAGTACTTC
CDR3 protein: CASSTGTGIHEQYF

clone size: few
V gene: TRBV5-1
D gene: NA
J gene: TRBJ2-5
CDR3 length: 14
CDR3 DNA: TGCGCCAGCAGCGCTTTGGGGGGCGGAGAGACCCAGTACTTC
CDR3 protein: CASSALGGGETQYF

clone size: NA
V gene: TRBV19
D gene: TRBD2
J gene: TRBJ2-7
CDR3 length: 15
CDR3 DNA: TGTGCCAGTAGCGGGCTAGCGGGGAACTCCTACGAGCAGTACTTC
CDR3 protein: CASSGLAGNSYEQYF

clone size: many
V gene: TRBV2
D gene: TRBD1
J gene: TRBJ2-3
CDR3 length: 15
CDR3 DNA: TGTGCCAGCTCCTTCGACAGGGCTAGCACAGATACGCAGTATTTT
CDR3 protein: CASSFDRASTDTQYF